This T cell receptor (beta chain) was captured by sequencing in a study of CD8+CD57+ T cells in acquired aplastic anemia. The template for TCR beta VDJ and CDR3 sequence profiling was genomic DNA. TCRdb itself ran the reads through MiXCR, one entry per CDR3 protein. Found here are 200,000 or so distinct CDR3 sequences, 55% to 70% of them singletons; the top ten hold about 45%. This CDR3 has 14 amino acids. CDR1 is ENHRY, CDR2 SYGVKD, per germline. V shed 10 bases and J 4 bases; nucleotides not matched to a gene: 10. This clonotype was seen only a few times. The chain links TRBV10-3 to TRBJ1-3; 7 nucleotides line up with TRBD1. The TCR comes from a human donor with severe aplastic anemia or a healthy control (not recorded which). The material sequenced was sorted CD4+, CD8+, or CD8+CD57+ T cells (not recorded which) from PBMCs. The CDR3 is CASREGASGNTIYF. CDR3 sequence (DNA): TGTGCCAGCCGTGAGGGGGCTTCCGGAAACACCATATATTTT.